The 27 T cell receptor beta chains listed next were all sequenced from one sample in a study of blood T cell repertoires in COVID-19. Libraries were prepared by immunoSEQ multiplex PCR; TCRdb keeps only in-frame clonotypes and omits some of them. Among fewer than 350,000 clones listed, 89% were seen once. Sequencing was done on a sample of PBMCs or T cells enriched from blood (not recorded which). The source is a man between 60 and 70 years old who had recovered from COVID-19.

This clone was seen a few times. V and J are TRBV6-2 or TRBV6-3 and TRBJ1-1; possibly TRBD1 for D (6 bases). The CDR3 runs 13 residues. Germline CDR1 and CDR2: MNHEY and SVGEGT. Deletions cut 6 bases from V and 2 bases from J, with 10 bases between. The CDR3 nucleotides read TGTGCCAGCAGCAGACAGGTTAACACTGAAGCTTTCTTT. The encoded protein is CASSRQVNTEAFF.

This rearrangement joins TRBV28 to TRBJ1-2; D is ambiguous. Trimming stripped 7 bases from V and 8 bases from J, with 20 bases between. The length of the CDR3 is 14 residues. Germline V lookup: CDR1 MDHEN, CDR2 SYDVKM. The CDR3 nucleotides read TGTGCCAGCACCCTCATGTCCTCGGCGGGGGGCTACACCTTC. It specifies CASTLMSSAGGYTF.

With respect to this clone: At one end, the junction sequence differs from germline, possibly due to a read error. This rearrangement joins TRBV7-7 to TRBJ2-1, with TRBD2 matching over 7 bases. The CDR3 loop spans 15 amino acids. Germline CDR1 is SSHAT and CDR2 is FNYEAQ (reference sequence). In DNA form, the CDR3 reads TGTGCTAGCAGCCCATCGCTAGCGGATTACAATGAGCAGTTCTTC. Protein: CASSPSLADYNEQFF.

V is TRBV7-2 and J is TRBJ1-1, with D possibly matching TRBD1 (6 bases). V was shortened by 1 base and J by 4 bases, with 19 bases between the two germline ends. CDR3 size: 17 residues. CDR1 is SGHTA, CDR2 FQGNSA, per germline. CDR3 coding DNA: TGTGCCAGCAGCTTAGAGTACGGGGGGCGAGTAGTCACTGAAGCTTTCTTT. Translation: CASSLEYGGRVVTEAFF.

The rearrangement uses TRBV7-6 and TRBJ2-3; no definite D call. Per the germline V gene, CDR1 is SGHVS and CDR2 is FNYEAQ. This CDR3 is 15 amino acids long. Trimming cost V 1 base and J 5 bases, with 13 bases left between them. The DNA for the CDR3 is TGTGCCAGCAGCTTAGGAGCCCAGACACAAGATACGCAGTATTTT. As protein: CASSLGAQTQDTQYF. The full variable domain, with the rest looked up from reference TRBV7-6 and TRBJ2-3, is GAGVSQSPRYKVTKRGQDVALRCDPISGHVSLYWYRQALGQGPEFLTYFNYEAQQDKSGLPNDRFSAERPEGSISTLTIQRTEQRDSAMYRCASSLGAQTQDTQYFGPGTRLTVL.

The V gene is TRBV6-6, the J gene TRBJ2-1; D gene uncertain. The CDR3 runs 14 residues. V gave up 8 bases and J gave up 0 bases, with 11 bases separating them. Germline V gives CDR1 MNHNY, CDR2 SVGAGI (reference sequence). The CDR3 spells CASDLGSSYNEQFF. DNA of the CDR3: TGTGCCAGCGATCTCGGTAGCTCCTACAATGAGCAGTTCTTC.

The gene calls are TRBV6-6 and TRBJ1-2; 8 positions match TRBD1. V lost 7 bases to trimming and J lost 2 bases; unmatched junction nucleotides: 12. Germline V lookup: CDR1 MNHNY, CDR2 SVGAGI (reference sequence). This CDR3 is built from 16 residues. As DNA, the CDR3 is TGTGCCAGCACCGCGGACAGGGTGCCTAAAAACTATGGCTACACCTTC. It encodes CASTADRVPKNYGYTF.

The V call is TRBV9, the J call TRBJ2-5; possible D gene TRBD1, 5 bases. The germline CDR1 and CDR2 sequences are SGDLS and YYNGEE. The V gene lost 4 bases and the J gene lost 5 bases, with 21 bases spanning the gap. The CDR3 covers 16 residues. The CDR3 DNA is TGTGCCAGCAGCCCCCAAGGCACAGGCCGCTGGGAGACCCAGTACTTC. Protein: CASSPQGTGRWETQYF.

The V call is TRBV5-1, the J call TRBJ1-2, with D hard to call. Germline V gene lookup returns CDR1 SGHRS and CDR2 YFSETQ. V dropped 0 bases and J dropped 3 bases, with 21 bases sitting between them. The CDR3 contains 18 residues. The CDR3 loop reads CASSLVNEAQGGYYGYTF. The CDR3 DNA reads TGCGCCAGCAGCTTGGTTAATGAGGCCCAAGGAGGCTACTATGGCTACACCTTC.

The CDR3 DNA is TGTGCCAGCAGCTTAGGGGTATCTAGCTCCTACAATGAGCAGTTCTTC. Its protein product is CASSLGVSSSYNEQFF. The chain joins TRBV7-2 to TRBJ2-1; no definite D call. Germline loops: CDR1 SGHTA, CDR2 FQGNSA. This CDR3 is 16 amino acids long. Trimming took 1 base from V and 0 from J, leaving 10 bases between them.

The chain combines TRBV11-2 with TRBJ2-7; the D gene is possibly TRBD2 (7 bases). The CDR3 covers 15 residues. V was trimmed by 0 bases and J by 2 bases, leaving 11 bases between them. The germline V gene encodes CDR1 SGHAT and CDR2 FQNNGV. CDR3 nucleotides: TGTGCCAGCAGCTTAGAGAGGGGGGGAACCTACGAGCAGTACTTC. Amino acids: CASSLERGGTYEQYF. Looking up the rest from reference TRBV11-2 and TRBJ2-7 gives the full variable domain: EAGVAQSPRYKIIEKRQSVAFWCNPISGHATLYWYQQILGQGPKLLIQFQNNGVVDDSQLPKDRFSAERLKGVDSTLKIQPAKLEDSAVYLCASSLERGGTYEQYFGPGTRLTVT.

This clone was seen a single time. The V gene is TRBV14, the J gene TRBJ2-1, with 7 bases identical to TRBD1. The CDR3 totals 16 residues. The germline CDR1 and CDR2 sequences are SGHDN and FVKESK. V dropped 0 bases and J dropped 4; count of bases not matched to a gene: 6. CDR3 nucleotide sequence: TGTGCCAGCAGCCAAGATTACGGACAGGTATACAATGAGCAGTTCTTC. Protein: CASSQDYGQVYNEQFF.

J is TRBJ2-7 and V is TRBV12-3 or TRBV12-4, with D perhaps TRBD1 (5 bases). CDR3 length: 13 residues. Deletions cut 8 bases from V and 4 bases from J, with 15 bases between. In DNA, the CDR3 is TGTGCCAGCCGGCCGACCCAGGGTTACGAGCAGTACTTC. This encodes CASRPTQGYEQYF.

CDR3 bases: TGTGCCAGCAGACTAGGGCATTCCTCCACTGAAGCTTTCTTT. Translated: CASRLGHSSTEAFF. The rearrangement links TRBV7-2 to TRBJ1-1; D is ambiguous. Germline V gene sequence: CDR1 SGHTA, CDR2 FQGNSA. V was shortened by 6 bases and J by 4 bases, with 15 bases between the two germline ends. The CDR3 totals 14 residues.

The chain uses TRBV7-9 and TRBJ2-7; 11 bases align to TRBD2. Trimming removed 5 bases from V and 3 bases from J; junction bases left unmatched: 6. The CDR3 extends over 15 amino acids. Looked up from germline, CDR1 is SEHNR and CDR2 is FQNEAQ (reference sequence). CDR3 bases: TGTGCCAGCAGCCCGACGGGACTAGCGGTCTACGAGCAGTACTTC. Its protein is CASSPTGLAVYEQYF.

The rearrangement links TRBV4-1 to TRBJ1-6; D is undetermined. The CDR3 runs 12 residues. The ends were cut back, 2 bases at V and 18 bases at J, with 14 bases in the middle. The germline V gene encodes CDR1 MGHRA and CDR2 YSYEKL. CDR3 sequence reads: CASSQPNGRAHF. The CDR3 DNA is TGCGCCAGCAGCCAACCTAATGGGAGAGCCCACTTT.

The rearrangement links TRBV28 to TRBJ1-4; TRBD1 is a possible D gene (5 bases). V lost 7 bases, J lost 3 bases, and 12 bases lay in between. The CDR3 spans 14 residues. Germline lookup yields CDR1 MDHEN and CDR2 SYDVKM. The CDR3 DNA sequence: TGTGCCAGCAAGCGGGGCCCCTCTAATGAAAAACTGTTTTTT. Translating gives CASKRGPSNEKLFF.

The rearrangement uses TRBV19 and TRBJ1-5; possibly TRBD1 for D (6 bases). The CDR3 contains 15 residues. The V gene's germline CDR1 is LNHDA and CDR2 SQIVND (reference sequence). V gave up 6 bases and J gave up 0 bases, with 12 bases separating them. CDR3 sequence reads: CASRRVQGSNQPQHF. The CDR3 nucleotides read TGTGCCAGTAGGCGGGTACAGGGTAGCAATCAGCCCCAGCATTTT.

V and J are TRBV5-4 and TRBJ2-3, with 7 bases identical to TRBD1. The CDR3 has 14 amino acids. J gave up 4 bases and V 0 bases, and 2 bases lay outside the gene matches. Germline V CDR1 and CDR2: SGHNT, YYREEE (reference sequence). CDR3 sequence: CASSLDRGADTQYF. The CDR3 DNA follows: TGTGCCAGCAGCTTGGACAGGGGCGCAGATACGCAGTATTTT.

About this clone: This sample includes further DNA sequences coding for the same CDR3. This sequence joins TRBV9 and TRBJ1-1, with a weak D call TRBD1 (5 bases). This CDR3 contains 14 residues. Per the germline V gene, CDR1 is SGDLS and CDR2 is YYNGEE. V lost 0 bases and J lost 1, with 7 bases in between. Here the CDR3 reads CASSVVGGNTEAFF. The CDR3 coding sequence is TGTGCCAGCAGCGTAGTCGGGGGGAACACTGAAGCTTTCTTT.

The chain employs TRBV19 and TRBJ2-2; 8 nucleotides align to TRBD2. The CDR3 sequence is 17 residues long. Germline V gene lookup returns CDR1 LNHDA and CDR2 SQIVND (reference sequence). The V segment lost 4 bases and the J segment 0 bases; nucleotides outside the gene matches: 7. In DNA, the CDR3 is TGTGCCAGTAGTAGCGGGGTAGCGGGACCGAACACCGGGGAGCTGTTTTTT. Protein: CASSSGVAGPNTGELFF.

The chain joins TRBV15 to TRBJ2-5; a weak D match, TRBD2 (5 bases). This CDR3 comprises 15 residues. From germline, CDR1 is LNHNV and CDR2 YYDKDF (reference sequence). Trimming stripped 0 bases from V and 4 bases from J, with 12 bases between. This CDR3 reads CATSRDRYSGETQYF. DNA of the CDR3: TGTGCCACCAGCAGAGATAGGTACAGCGGAGAGACCCAGTACTTC.

This clone was observed a handful of times. The chain joins TRBV6-5 to TRBJ2-1; D remains unclear. The CDR3 is 12 residues long. The germline V and J ends were trimmed by 6 bases and 5 bases, with 8 bases remaining between them. Germline-derived CDR1 and CDR2 are MNHEY and SVGAGI. The CDR3 DNA is TGTGCCAGCAGGCGACTGGACAATGAGCAGTTCTTC. Protein: CASRRLDNEQFF.

The J gene is TRBJ2-1, the V gene TRBV24-1; 9 nucleotides line up with TRBD1. The CDR3 consists of 13 residues. CDR1 and CDR2 (germline): KGHDR, SFDVKD. J lost 6 bases, V lost 10 bases, and 6 bases had no gene match. The DNA of the CDR3 is TGTGCCACTTCCGGGACAGGGCGCAATGAGCAGTTCTTC. Translated: CATSGTGRNEQFF.

This clone has only a few counts. The CDR3 nucleotides are TGTGCCGCCTTGGGGGCTTACAATGAGCAGTTCTTC. Amino acids: CAALGAYNEQFF. The V gene is TRBV6-5, the J gene TRBJ2-1, with a weak D call TRBD1 (6 bases). V was shortened by 11 bases and J by 4 bases, with 12 bases between the two germline ends. The CDR3 covers 12 residues. Per the germline V gene, CDR1 is MNHEY and CDR2 is SVGAGI.

J is TRBJ1-4 and V is TRBV2; 7 bases align to TRBD1. The germline V gene encodes CDR1 SNHLY and CDR2 FYNNEI. V was pared by 2 bases and J by 1 base, with 7 bases of the junction left unmatched. This CDR3 is 17 amino acids long. The CDR3 loop reads CASSEYPRQGTNEKLFF. DNA for the CDR3: TGTGCCAGCAGTGAATATCCTAGACAGGGAACTAATGAAAAACTGTTTTTT.

The rearrangement links TRBV7-2 to TRBJ1-3; TRBD1 aligns across 9 bases. This CDR3 is 15 amino acids long. Germline V gene lookup returns CDR1 SGHTA and CDR2 FQGNSA. The V gene end was trimmed by 5 bases and the J gene end by 8 bases; junction bases not matched to a gene: 10. The CDR3 sequence: CASSPPGTGRYTIYF. CDR3 bases: TGTGCCAGCAGCCCCCCCGGGACAGGGCGCTACACCATATATTTT.